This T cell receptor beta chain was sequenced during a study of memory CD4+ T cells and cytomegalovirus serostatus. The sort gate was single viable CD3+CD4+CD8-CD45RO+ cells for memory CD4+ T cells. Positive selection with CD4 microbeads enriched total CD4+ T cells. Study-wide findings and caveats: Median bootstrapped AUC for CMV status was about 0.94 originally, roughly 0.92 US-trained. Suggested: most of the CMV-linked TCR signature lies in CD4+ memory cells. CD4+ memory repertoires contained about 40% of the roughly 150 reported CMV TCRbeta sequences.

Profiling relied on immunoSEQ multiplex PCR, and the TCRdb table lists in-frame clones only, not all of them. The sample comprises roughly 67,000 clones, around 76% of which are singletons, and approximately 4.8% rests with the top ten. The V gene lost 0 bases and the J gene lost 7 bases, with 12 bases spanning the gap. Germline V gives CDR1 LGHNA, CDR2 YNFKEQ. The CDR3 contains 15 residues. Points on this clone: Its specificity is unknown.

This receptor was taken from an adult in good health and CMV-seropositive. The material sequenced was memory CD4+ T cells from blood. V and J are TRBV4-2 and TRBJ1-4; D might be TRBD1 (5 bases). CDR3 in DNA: TGTGCCAGCAGCCAAGATTTCCAGGGAGGTGAAAAACTGTTTTTT. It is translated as CASSQDFQGGEKLFF.